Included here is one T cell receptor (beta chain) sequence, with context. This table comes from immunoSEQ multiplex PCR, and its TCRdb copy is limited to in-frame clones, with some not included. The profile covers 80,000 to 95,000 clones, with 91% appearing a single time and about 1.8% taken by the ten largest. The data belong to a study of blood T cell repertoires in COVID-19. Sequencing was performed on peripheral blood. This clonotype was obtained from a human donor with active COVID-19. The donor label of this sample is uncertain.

The CDR3: CASSLGPRSYEQYF. CDR3 DNA: TGTGCCAGCAGCTTAGGCCCCCGGAGCTACGAGCAGTACTTC. The chain joins TRBV7-9 to TRBJ2-7; D is undetermined. The CDR3 covers 14 residues. Germline CDR1 reads SEHNR; CDR2 reads FQNEAQ (reference sequence). Between the trimmed V and J ends, which lost 1 base and 3 bases, there was a span of 10 bases.